These T cell receptor beta chains were read from a single sample in a study of PD-L1 blockade in urothelial cancer. TCRdb's copy holds only in-frame clones and misses some; the assay was immunoSEQ multiplex PCR. The sample consists of 41,000 or so clones, about 85% of them appearing once. Sequences were derived from PBMCs, sampled around atezolizumab (anti-PD-L1) treatment. Receptor source: a man in his 70s with urothelial cancer. The CDR3 runs from the conserved cysteine through the conserved F or W. The D gene is left open where the match is weak. Clone size is shown for a subset of rows, as once, few, many or a class of expanded clone.

>13|TRBJ1-2|-|few|TRBV14
TGTGCCAGCAGCCCCCGGGAGCTTTATGGCTACACCTTC
CASSPRELYGYTF
>12|TRBJ2-7|-|-|TRBV7-2
TGTGCCAGCAGCCGTGACAACTACGAGCAGTACTTC
CASSRDNYEQYF
>15|TRBJ2-7|-|-|TRBV15
TGTGCCACCAGCCAAGTAGGAGGGAGGAGTTACGAGCAGTACTTC
CATSQVGGRSYEQYF
>15|TRBJ2-1|-|-|TRBV5-6
TGTGCCAGCAGCTCACAGGGATTAACCTACAATGAGCAGTTCTTC
CASSSQGLTYNEQFF
>14|TRBJ1-5|-|-|TRBV6-5
TGTGCCAGCAGGGGACATCTCAGCAATCAGCCCCAGCATTTT
CASRGHLSNQPQHF
>14|TRBJ2-7|TRBD2|-|TRBV28
TGTGCCAGCACCCGCGGGGGGACATCCTACGAGCAGTACTTC
CASTRGGTSYEQYF
>13|TRBJ2-7|-|once|TRBV5-1
TGCGCCAGCAGTCGGGACTTAAGCTACGAGCAGTACTTC
CASSRDLSYEQYF
>17|TRBJ1-3|-|-|TRBV11-2
TGTGCCAGCAGCTTTTCAGGAAATCCTATCTCTGGAAACACCATATATTTT
CASSFSGNPISGNTIYF
>16|TRBJ2-3|TRBD2|-|TRBV18
TGTGCCAGCTCAATCGCTCTAGCGGGAGCCACAGATACGCAGTATTTT
CASSIALAGATDTQYF
>15|TRBJ2-1|TRBD1|-|TRBV28
TGTGCCAGCGCCTCCGGGACAGCTGCCTACAATGAGCAGTTCTTC
CASASGTAAYNEQFF
>17|TRBJ2-1|TRBD2|-|TRBV25-1
TGTGCCAGCAGTAAGACTAGCGGGAGATGGGGGGGGGATGAGCAGTTCTTC
CASSKTSGRWGGDEQFF
>17|TRBJ1-5|TRBD1|-|TRBV7-2
TGTGCCAGCAGCAAACACGGGACAGCTTATAGCAATCAGCCCCAGCATTTT
CASSKHGTAYSNQPQHF
>13|TRBJ1-5|-|-|TRBV19
TGTGCCAGTAGTACTAGTACGGCCCAGCCCCAGCATTTT
CASSTSTAQPQHF
>14|TRBJ2-2|-|-|TRBV2
TGTGCCAGCAGGACAGGACAAAACACCGGGGAGCTGTTTTTT
CASRTGQNTGELFF
>15|TRBJ2-1|TRBD2|-|TRBV4-1
TGCGCCAGCAGCCACCCACTAGCGGTGAACAATGAGCAGTTCTTC
CASSHPLAVNNEQFF
>15|TRBJ2-2|TRBD2|-|TRBV6-5
TGTGCCAGCAGGCGTGGTGCGGGAGGTCCCGGGGAGCTGTTTTTT
CASRRGAGGPGELFF
>16|TRBJ2-2|-|-|TRBV5-1
TGCGCCAGCAGCCCGATGGGAATACTAGACACCGGGGAGCTGTTTTTT
CASSPMGILDTGELFF
>15|TRBJ2-1|TRBD2|-|TRBV28
TGTGCCAGCAGTTTGGCGGGGACTAGCTTCAATGAGCAGTTCTTC
CASSLAGTSFNEQFF
>14|TRBJ1-4|-|few|TRBV5-1
TGCGCCAGCAGCTTGGACAGTCCTAATGAAAAACTGTTTTTT
CASSLDSPNEKLFF
>14|TRBJ1-5|TRBD1|few|TRBV28
TGTGCCAGCAGATCGGGACAGTGGGGGCAGCCCCAGCATTTT
CASRSGQWGQPQHF
>16|TRBJ2-3|-|-|TRBV4-2
TGTGCCAACAGCCAAAACCCCAGGCCATTCACAGATACGCAGTATTTT
CANSQNPRPFTDTQYF
>18|TRBJ2-1|TRBD2|-|TRBV9
TGTGCCAGCAGCGGCAGTGGGGGAGCGGGAGGATCTTACAATGAGCAGTTCTTC
CASSGSGGAGGSYNEQFF
>13|TRBJ1-2|-|-|TRBV7-2
TGTGCCAGCAGCTTATTTACAGATTATGGCTACACCTTC
CASSLFTDYGYTF
>15|TRBJ1-3|-|-|TRBV19
TGTGCCAGTAGTATACTTGTCAGCTCTGGAAACACCATATATTTT
CASSILVSSGNTIYF
>14|TRBJ2-3|TRBD2|-|TRBV29-1
TGCAGCGCAGTAGCGGGAGAGTCCACAGATACGCAGTATTTT
CSAVAGESTDTQYF
>14|TRBJ2-7|-|-|TRBV7-2
TGTGCCAGCAGCCTAGGGGGTCCGGGATACGAGCAGTACTTC
CASSLGGPGYEQYF
>14|TRBJ2-1|-|-|TRBV19
TGTGCCAGTAGTCCGTCGAGGGTTGGAAATGAGCAGTTCTTC
CASSPSRVGNEQFF
>17|TRBJ2-1|-|-|TRBV14
TGTGCCAGCAGCCAACACCCACAGGGTGTCTGGCTAAATGAGCAGTTCTTC
CASSQHPQGVWLNEQFF
>13|TRBJ1-2|-|-|TRBV10-1
TGCGCCAGCAGTGATCGAGTGTCTAGTGGCTACACCTTC
CASSDRVSSGYTF
>15|TRBJ2-1|TRBD2|-|TRBV5-1
TGCGCCAGCGGATCTAGCGGGAATATACACAATGAGCAGTTCTTC
CASGSSGNIHNEQFF
>15|TRBJ2-1|TRBD2|-|TRBV2
TGTGCCAGCAACCGACGGACTAGCGGGAGCAATGAGCAGTTCTTC
CASNRRTSGSNEQFF
>15|TRBJ1-2|-|-|TRBV5-5
TGTGCCAGCAGCTTTACAGGGTTAGCTAACTATGGCTACACCTTC
CASSFTGLANYGYTF
>13|TRBJ1-2|TRBD1|-|TRBV5-4
TGTGCCAGCAGCTTGGTGACAGGGGATGGCTACACCTTC
CASSLVTGDGYTF
>12|TRBJ1-1|-|-|TRBV2
TGTGCCAGCAGCTCGAGGGGGATGCGGGCTTTCTTT
CASSSRGMRAFF
>16|TRBJ2-3|-|-|TRBV7-2
TGTGCCAGCAGTCTCCTAGCGGCCGGGGGGCGGGATACGCAGTATTTT
CASSLLAAGGRDTQYF
>14|TRBJ2-7|-|-|TRBV4-1
TGCGCCAGCAGCCACACACAGACGTCATACGAGCAGTACTTC
CASSHTQTSYEQYF